Included here is one T cell receptor beta chain sequence, with context. The sample originates from a study of early stage breast cancer tumors. The assay was immunoSEQ multiplex PCR, and TCRdb's table has in-frame clones only and misses some. The sample consists of about 28,000 clones, 80% of them appearing once. V was trimmed by 0 bases and J by 9 bases, leaving 18 bases between them. This CDR3 is 16 amino acids long. The germline V gene has CDR1 MGHRA and CDR2 YSYEKL. The chain is built from TRBV4-1 and TRBJ2-1; D ambiguous. What was sequenced was blood. The sequence was collected from a person between 60 and 70 years old with breast cancer. CDR3 in DNA: TGCGCCAGCAGCCAAGAATTTGGAGCACGAGGTGGTGAGCAGTTCTTC. Its translation is CASSQEFGARGGEQFF.